This T cell receptor beta chain was found in a study of blood T cell repertoires in COVID-19. About the research overall: Collection of acute and convalescent COVID-19 samples took place in the United States, Italy and Spain.

Trimming stripped 2 bases from V and 4 bases from J, with 8 bases between. The CDR3 runs 13 residues. Germline assignment: CDR1 SGHKS and CDR2 YYEKEE (reference sequence). In the original processing: Using reference gene primer amplification, nucleated cell counts were estimated. Profiling relied on immunoSEQ multiplex PCR, and the TCRdb table lists in-frame clones only, not all of them. Clonal size and the V and J genes are those of that table, whereas D and trimming came from the DNA. This sample carries some 490,000 clones, more than 85% of them seen once, and the ten largest clones take 6.5% to 9.5%. This clone showed up just once. Individuals drawn from 20 to 25 US areas were roughly 18 to 100 years old. Recovery meant two consecutive negative NP/OP PCR tests, professional clearance, or resolved symptoms.

Sequencing used PBMCs or T cells enriched from blood (not recorded which). The TCR comes from a woman aged 55-69 years who had recovered from COVID-19. The chain employs TRBV5-5 and TRBJ2-3; D unclear. As DNA, the CDR3 is TGTGCCAGCAGCTTCTCAGTCCCAGATACGCAGTATTTT. This gives the protein CASSFSVPDTQYF.